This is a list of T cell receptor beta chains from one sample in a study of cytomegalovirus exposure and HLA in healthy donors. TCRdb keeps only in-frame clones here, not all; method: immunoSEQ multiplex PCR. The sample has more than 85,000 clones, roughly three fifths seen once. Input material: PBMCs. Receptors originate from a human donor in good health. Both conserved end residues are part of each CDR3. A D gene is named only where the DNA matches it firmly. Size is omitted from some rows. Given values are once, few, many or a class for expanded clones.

CASTRGGIGAYEQYF	TGTGCCAGCACGAGGGGGGGGATAGGGGCCTACGAGCAGTACTTC	TRBJ2-7	NA	TRBV27	NA
CASRDSGSYEQYF	TGCGCCAGCAGGGATAGCGGGAGTTACGAGCAGTACTTC	TRBJ2-7	NA	TRBV5-1	TRBD2
CAIRSTGVNTEAFF	TGTGCCATCAGATCGACAGGGGTGAACACTGAAGCTTTCTTT	TRBJ1-1	NA	TRBV10-3	TRBD1
CASSPTTGIYNEKLFF	TGTGCCAGCAGCCCAACGACCGGGATCTATAATGAAAAACTGTTTTTT	TRBJ1-4	NA	TRBV7-9	NA
CASSLSREAFNEQFF	TGTGCCAGCAGCTTGAGCAGGGAGGCGTTTAATGAGCAGTTCTTC	TRBJ2-1	NA	TRBV5-4	NA
CASNPAQTYEQYF	TGTGCCAGCAACCCTGCCCAGACCTACGAGCAGTACTTC	TRBJ2-7	NA	TRBV28	NA
CASSSTLNTGELFF	TGTGCCAGCAGTTCGACATTGAACACCGGGGAGCTGTTTTTT	TRBJ2-2	few	TRBV27	NA
CASSGGLAGVGEQFF	TGTGCCAGCAGTGGGGGACTAGCGGGCGTTGGTGAGCAGTTCTTC	TRBJ2-1	NA	TRBV25-1	TRBD2
CASSLGGEEKLFF	TGTGCCAGCAGTTTAGGGGGGGAGGAAAAACTGTTTTTT	TRBJ1-4	NA	TRBV28	NA
CASSSGGTSELEQYF	TGTGCCAGCAGCTCCGGGGGGACTAGCGAGCTCGAGCAGTACTTC	TRBJ2-7	NA	TRBV5-4	TRBD2
CASSLLAVTDTQYF	TGCGCCAGCAGCTTGCTAGCGGTGACAGATACGCAGTATTTT	TRBJ2-3	NA	TRBV5-1	TRBD2
CASSLVHLNTGELFF	TGTGCCAGCAGCTTAGTACACCTTAACACCGGGGAGCTGTTTTTT	TRBJ2-2	NA	TRBV7-2	NA
CASSPTGASSYEQYF	TGTGCCAGTAGTCCGACAGGAGCCTCCTCCTACGAGCAGTACTTC	TRBJ2-7	once	TRBV19	NA
CASSLGTAGGNTIYF	TGTGCCAGCTCCCTGGGGACTGCCGGGGGAAACACCATATATTTT	TRBJ1-3	NA	TRBV18	NA
CATSTTGEETQYF	TGTGCCACCAGCACAACAGGGGAAGAGACCCAGTACTTC	TRBJ2-5	few	TRBV15	TRBD1
CASSLWGVGGYEQYF	TGTGCCAGCAGTTTATGGGGGGTCGGTGGCTACGAGCAGTACTTC	TRBJ2-7	NA	TRBV27	NA
CASSLVGQLNTEAFF	TGTGCCAGCAGTTTAGTTGGGCAGCTGAACACTGAAGCTTTCTTT	TRBJ1-1	NA	TRBV28	NA
CASMREGLRDEQFF	TGTGCCAGCATGCGGGAGGGCCTCCGCGATGAGCAGTTCTTC	TRBJ2-1	NA	TRBV28	TRBD2
CAWSTGAGANVLTF	TGTGCCTGGAGTACAGGGGCTGGGGCCAACGTCCTGACTTTC	TRBJ2-6	NA	TRBV30	TRBD1
CAWSPGVSYEQYF	TGTGCCTGGAGCCCAGGCGTATCCTACGAGCAGTACTTC	TRBJ2-7	NA	TRBV30	NA
CASIVSGLGSTQYF	TGTGCCAGCATCGTTAGCGGGTTGGGCAGTACGCAGTATTTT	TRBJ2-3	few	TRBV6-1	TRBD2
CASSPRDSVANRNIQYF	TGTGCCAGCAGCCCCCGGGACTCCGTAGCCAACCGAAACATTCAGTACTTC	TRBJ2-4	NA	TRBV4-2	NA
CASSLTDTQYF	TGTGCCAGCAGCCTCACAGATACGCAGTATTTT	TRBJ2-3	NA	TRBV2	NA
CASSSDRRNTIYF	TGTGCCAGCTCATCCGACAGGAGAAACACCATATATTTT	TRBJ1-3	NA	TRBV18	NA
CASSLGGGVQGTQYF	TGTGCCAGCAGCTTAGGTGGAGGGGTGCAAGGGACCCAGTACTTC	TRBJ2-5	NA	TRBV11-3	NA
CASSELGGSNEQFF	TGTGCCAGCAGTGAGTTAGGGGGATCCAATGAGCAGTTCTTC	TRBJ2-1	NA	TRBV6-1	NA
CASSLGTVYTDTQYF	TGCGCCAGCAGCTTGGGGACAGTATATACAGATACGCAGTATTTT	TRBJ2-3	NA	TRBV5-1	NA
CASSLTSGPGGETQYF	TGTGCCAGCAGCTTAACGTCGGGCCCAGGGGGGGAGACCCAGTACTTC	TRBJ2-5	few	TRBV7-3	NA
CASSPSGTGNTEAFF	TGTGCCAGCTCACCCTCCGGGACAGGGAACACTGAAGCTTTCTTT	TRBJ1-1	NA	TRBV18	TRBD1
CASNPTGNYGYTF	TGTGCCAGCAACCCGACAGGGAACTATGGCTACACCTTC	TRBJ1-2	NA	TRBV5-6	TRBD1
CASSQMTQTYEQYF	TGTGCCAGCAGCCAAATGACACAAACCTACGAGCAGTACTTC	TRBJ2-7	few	TRBV16	NA
CASSLAGGWTEAFF	TGCGCCAGCAGCTTGGCCGGGGGGTGGACTGAAGCTTTCTTT	TRBJ1-1	NA	TRBV5-1	NA
CASSWSGTKNYEQYF	TGCGCCAGCAGCTGGTCAGGGACAAAGAACTACGAGCAGTACTTC	TRBJ2-7	NA	TRBV4-1	NA
CASSHRENQETQYF	TGTGCCAGCAGCCACCGGGAAAACCAAGAGACCCAGTACTTC	TRBJ2-5	NA	TRBV11-3	NA
CASSTQGGPANTGELFF	TGTGCCAGCAGCACTCAAGGGGGTCCCGCGAACACCGGGGAGCTGTTTTTT	TRBJ2-2	NA	TRBV7-6	NA
CASSSGGRAFEQYF	TGTGCCAGCAGCTCGGGGGGACGGGCGTTCGAGCAGTACTTC	TRBJ2-7	NA	TRBV7-9	TRBD2
CASSQIPGWVTDTQYF	TGTGCCAGCAGCCAAATTCCAGGTTGGGTCACAGATACGCAGTATTTT	TRBJ2-3	NA	TRBV11-2	NA
CASSYGTGSSGTNVLTF	TGTGCCAGCTCATATGGGACAGGGAGCTCTGGGACCAACGTCCTGACTTTC	TRBJ2-6	NA	TRBV18	TRBD1
CASGSTGTGPDTQYF	TGTGCTAGTGGCTCAACGGGGACAGGGCCAGATACGCAGTATTTT	TRBJ2-3	NA	TRBV12-5	TRBD1
CASSETTGAGNTIYF	TGTGCCAGCAGCGAAACGACAGGGGCTGGAAACACCATATATTTT	TRBJ1-3	NA	TRBV7-9	TRBD1
CASSPGLAGDEQYF	TGTGCCAGCAGCCCGGGACTAGCGGGAGACGAGCAGTACTTC	TRBJ2-7	once	TRBV4-2	TRBD2
CASSSQTSGRAKSSYEQYF	TGTGCCAGCAGTTCACAGACTAGCGGGAGGGCCAAGAGCTCCTACGAGCAGTACTTC	TRBJ2-7	NA	TRBV7-8	TRBD2
CASSLETSGYTF	TGTGCCAGCAGCTTGGAGACAAGTGGCTACACCTTC	TRBJ1-2	NA	TRBV5-4	NA
CASSPSGQVEYEQYF	TGTGCCAGCAGCCCAAGCGGTCAGGTAGAGTACGAGCAGTACTTC	TRBJ2-7	few	TRBV7-8	NA
CASSVDPGGHYEQYF	TGTGCCAGCAGCGTAGATCCAGGGGGTCACTACGAGCAGTACTTC	TRBJ2-7	NA	TRBV9	TRBD1
CASSYMGLAGSYEQYF	TGTGCCAGCAGCTATATGGGACTAGCGGGATCCTACGAGCAGTACTTC	TRBJ2-7	NA	TRBV7-9	TRBD2
CASSTPGTGVYGYTF	TGTGCCAGCAGCACGCCCGGGACAGGGGTTTATGGCTACACCTTC	TRBJ1-2	few	TRBV13	TRBD1
CASRPTGVIQPQHF	TGTGCCAGCAGACCAACAGGGGTGATACAGCCCCAGCATTTT	TRBJ1-5	NA	TRBV28	TRBD1
CASSIQGATTGELFF	TGTGCCAGTAGTATCCAGGGGGCGACTACCGGGGAGCTGTTTTTT	TRBJ2-2	NA	TRBV19	TRBD1
CASSPKAAGELFF	TGTGCCAGCAGCCCCAAAGCGGCCGGGGAGCTGTTTTTT	TRBJ2-2	few	TRBV6-6	NA
CASSIHQGMQNEQFF	TGTGCCAGCAGCATCCACCAGGGGATGCAAAATGAGCAGTTCTTC	TRBJ2-1	medium-sized	TRBV6-1	NA